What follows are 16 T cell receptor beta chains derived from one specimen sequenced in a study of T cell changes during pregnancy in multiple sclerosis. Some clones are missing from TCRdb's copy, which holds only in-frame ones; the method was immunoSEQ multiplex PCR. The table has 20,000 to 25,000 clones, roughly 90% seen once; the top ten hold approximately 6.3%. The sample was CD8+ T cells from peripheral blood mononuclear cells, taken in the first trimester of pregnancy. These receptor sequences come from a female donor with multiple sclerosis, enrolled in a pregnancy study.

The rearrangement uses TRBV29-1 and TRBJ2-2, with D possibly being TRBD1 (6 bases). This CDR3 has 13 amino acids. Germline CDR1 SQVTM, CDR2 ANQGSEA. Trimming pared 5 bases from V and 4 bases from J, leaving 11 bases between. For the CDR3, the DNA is TGCAGCGTTATCAGGGGATCCACCGGGGAGCTGTTTTTT. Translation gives CSVIRGSTGELFF.

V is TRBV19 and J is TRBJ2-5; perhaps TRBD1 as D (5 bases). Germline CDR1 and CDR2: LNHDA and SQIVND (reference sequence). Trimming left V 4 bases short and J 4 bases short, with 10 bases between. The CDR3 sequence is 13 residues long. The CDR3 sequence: CASSTNRGETQYF. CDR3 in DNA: TGTGCCAGTAGTACGAATAGGGGAGAGACCCAGTACTTC.

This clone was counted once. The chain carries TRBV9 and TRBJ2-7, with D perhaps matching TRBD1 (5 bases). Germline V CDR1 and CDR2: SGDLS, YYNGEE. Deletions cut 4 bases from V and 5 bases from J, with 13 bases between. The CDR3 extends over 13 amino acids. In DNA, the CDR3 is TGTGCCAGCAGCCTCGGACAATTCCACGAGCAGTACTTC. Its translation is CASSLGQFHEQYF.

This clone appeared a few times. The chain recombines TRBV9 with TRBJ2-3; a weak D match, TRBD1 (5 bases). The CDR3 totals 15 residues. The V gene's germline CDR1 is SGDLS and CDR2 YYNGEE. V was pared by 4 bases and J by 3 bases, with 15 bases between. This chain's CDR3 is CASSLRGRETDTQYF. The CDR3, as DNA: TGTGCCAGCAGCCTTAGAGGCAGGGAAACAGATACGCAGTATTTT. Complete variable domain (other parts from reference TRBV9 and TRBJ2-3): DSGVTQTPKHLITATGQRVTLRCSPRSGDLSVYWYQQSLDQGLQFLIQYYNGEERAKGNILERFSAQQFPDLHSELNLSSLELGDSALYFCASSLRGRETDTQYFGPGTRLTVL.

The CDR3 loop reads CASSLAGGGTEAFF. The CDR3 DNA reads as TGTGCCAGCAGCTTAGCAGGGGGGGGCACTGAAGCTTTCTTT. The V and J genes are TRBV7-6 and TRBJ1-1; tentatively, D is TRBD1 (6 bases). The CDR3 runs 14 residues. The germline V gene has CDR1 SGHVS and CDR2 FNYEAQ. Trimming took 0 bases from V and 4 from J, leaving 9 bases between them.

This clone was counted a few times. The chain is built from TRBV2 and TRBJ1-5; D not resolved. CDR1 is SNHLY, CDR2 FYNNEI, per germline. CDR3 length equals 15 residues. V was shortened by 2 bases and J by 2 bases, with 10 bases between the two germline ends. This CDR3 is CASSETGSGNQPQHF. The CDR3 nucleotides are TGTGCCAGCAGTGAAACTGGGAGTGGCAATCAGCCCCAGCATTTT.

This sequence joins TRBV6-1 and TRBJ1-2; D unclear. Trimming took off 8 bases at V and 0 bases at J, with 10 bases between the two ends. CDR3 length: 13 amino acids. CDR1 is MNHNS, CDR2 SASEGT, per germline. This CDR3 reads CASLGQPNYGYTF. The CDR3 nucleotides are TGTGCCAGCTTGGGCCAGCCTAACTATGGCTACACCTTC.

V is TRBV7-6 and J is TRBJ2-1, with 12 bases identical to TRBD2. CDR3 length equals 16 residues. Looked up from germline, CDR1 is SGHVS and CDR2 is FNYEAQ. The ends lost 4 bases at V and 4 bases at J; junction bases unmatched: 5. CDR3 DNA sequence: TGTGCCAGCAGCTGGGGACTAGCGGGTCATTACAATGAGCAGTTCTTC. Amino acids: CASSWGLAGHYNEQFF.

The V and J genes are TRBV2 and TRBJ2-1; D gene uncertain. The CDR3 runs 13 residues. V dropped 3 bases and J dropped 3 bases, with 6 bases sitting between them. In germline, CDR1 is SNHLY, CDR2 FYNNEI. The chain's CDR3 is CASSDYYYNEQFF. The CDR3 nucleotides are TGTGCCAGCAGTGACTACTACTACAATGAGCAGTTCTTC.

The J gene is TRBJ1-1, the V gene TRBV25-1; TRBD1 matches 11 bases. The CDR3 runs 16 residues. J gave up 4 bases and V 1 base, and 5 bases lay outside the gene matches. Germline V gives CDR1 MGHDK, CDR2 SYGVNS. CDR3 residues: CASSEWGDRGSTEAFF. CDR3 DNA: TGTGCCAGCAGTGAATGGGGGGACAGGGGGAGCACTGAAGCTTTCTTT.

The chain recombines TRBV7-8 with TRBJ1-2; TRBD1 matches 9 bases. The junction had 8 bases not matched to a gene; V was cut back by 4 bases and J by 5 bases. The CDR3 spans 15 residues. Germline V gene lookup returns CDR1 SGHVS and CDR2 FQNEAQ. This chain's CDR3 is CASSWPGQGFYGYTF. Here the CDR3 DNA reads TGTGCCAGCAGCTGGCCGGGACAGGGTTTTTATGGCTACACCTTC.

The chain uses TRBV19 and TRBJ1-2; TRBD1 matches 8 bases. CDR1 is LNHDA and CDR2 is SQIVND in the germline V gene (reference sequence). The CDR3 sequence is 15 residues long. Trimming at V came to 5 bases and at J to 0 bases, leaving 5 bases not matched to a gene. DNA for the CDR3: TGTGCCAGTAGTTTAACAGGGGGGTCTAACTATGGCTACACCTTC. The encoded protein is CASSLTGGSNYGYTF.

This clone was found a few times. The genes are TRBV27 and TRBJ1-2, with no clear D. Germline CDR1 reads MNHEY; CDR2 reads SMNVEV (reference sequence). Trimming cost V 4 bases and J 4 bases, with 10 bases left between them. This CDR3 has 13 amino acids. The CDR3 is CASSSVDSYGYTF. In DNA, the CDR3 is TGTGCCAGCAGTTCAGTAGACTCCTATGGCTACACCTTC.

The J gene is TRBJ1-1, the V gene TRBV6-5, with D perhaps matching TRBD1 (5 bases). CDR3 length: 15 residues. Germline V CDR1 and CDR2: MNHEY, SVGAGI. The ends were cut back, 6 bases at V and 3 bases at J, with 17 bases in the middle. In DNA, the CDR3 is TGTGCCAGCAGCCCTCGGCCAGGGCTGGACACTGAAGCTTTCTTT. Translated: CASSPRPGLDTEAFF.

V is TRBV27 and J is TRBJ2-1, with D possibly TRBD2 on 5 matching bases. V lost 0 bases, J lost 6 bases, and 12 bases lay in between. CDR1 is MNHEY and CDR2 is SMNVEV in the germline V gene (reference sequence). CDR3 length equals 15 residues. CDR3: CASSLSIPAGNEQFF. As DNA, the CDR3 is TGTGCCAGCAGTTTATCGATTCCCGCGGGCAATGAGCAGTTCTTC.

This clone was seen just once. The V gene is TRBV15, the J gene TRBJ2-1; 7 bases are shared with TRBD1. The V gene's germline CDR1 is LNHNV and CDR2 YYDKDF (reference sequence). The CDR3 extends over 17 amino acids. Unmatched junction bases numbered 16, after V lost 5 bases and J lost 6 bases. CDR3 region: CATSGPKHFTGANEQFF. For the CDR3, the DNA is TGTGCCACCAGCGGGCCCAAGCACTTTACAGGGGCCAATGAGCAGTTCTTC.